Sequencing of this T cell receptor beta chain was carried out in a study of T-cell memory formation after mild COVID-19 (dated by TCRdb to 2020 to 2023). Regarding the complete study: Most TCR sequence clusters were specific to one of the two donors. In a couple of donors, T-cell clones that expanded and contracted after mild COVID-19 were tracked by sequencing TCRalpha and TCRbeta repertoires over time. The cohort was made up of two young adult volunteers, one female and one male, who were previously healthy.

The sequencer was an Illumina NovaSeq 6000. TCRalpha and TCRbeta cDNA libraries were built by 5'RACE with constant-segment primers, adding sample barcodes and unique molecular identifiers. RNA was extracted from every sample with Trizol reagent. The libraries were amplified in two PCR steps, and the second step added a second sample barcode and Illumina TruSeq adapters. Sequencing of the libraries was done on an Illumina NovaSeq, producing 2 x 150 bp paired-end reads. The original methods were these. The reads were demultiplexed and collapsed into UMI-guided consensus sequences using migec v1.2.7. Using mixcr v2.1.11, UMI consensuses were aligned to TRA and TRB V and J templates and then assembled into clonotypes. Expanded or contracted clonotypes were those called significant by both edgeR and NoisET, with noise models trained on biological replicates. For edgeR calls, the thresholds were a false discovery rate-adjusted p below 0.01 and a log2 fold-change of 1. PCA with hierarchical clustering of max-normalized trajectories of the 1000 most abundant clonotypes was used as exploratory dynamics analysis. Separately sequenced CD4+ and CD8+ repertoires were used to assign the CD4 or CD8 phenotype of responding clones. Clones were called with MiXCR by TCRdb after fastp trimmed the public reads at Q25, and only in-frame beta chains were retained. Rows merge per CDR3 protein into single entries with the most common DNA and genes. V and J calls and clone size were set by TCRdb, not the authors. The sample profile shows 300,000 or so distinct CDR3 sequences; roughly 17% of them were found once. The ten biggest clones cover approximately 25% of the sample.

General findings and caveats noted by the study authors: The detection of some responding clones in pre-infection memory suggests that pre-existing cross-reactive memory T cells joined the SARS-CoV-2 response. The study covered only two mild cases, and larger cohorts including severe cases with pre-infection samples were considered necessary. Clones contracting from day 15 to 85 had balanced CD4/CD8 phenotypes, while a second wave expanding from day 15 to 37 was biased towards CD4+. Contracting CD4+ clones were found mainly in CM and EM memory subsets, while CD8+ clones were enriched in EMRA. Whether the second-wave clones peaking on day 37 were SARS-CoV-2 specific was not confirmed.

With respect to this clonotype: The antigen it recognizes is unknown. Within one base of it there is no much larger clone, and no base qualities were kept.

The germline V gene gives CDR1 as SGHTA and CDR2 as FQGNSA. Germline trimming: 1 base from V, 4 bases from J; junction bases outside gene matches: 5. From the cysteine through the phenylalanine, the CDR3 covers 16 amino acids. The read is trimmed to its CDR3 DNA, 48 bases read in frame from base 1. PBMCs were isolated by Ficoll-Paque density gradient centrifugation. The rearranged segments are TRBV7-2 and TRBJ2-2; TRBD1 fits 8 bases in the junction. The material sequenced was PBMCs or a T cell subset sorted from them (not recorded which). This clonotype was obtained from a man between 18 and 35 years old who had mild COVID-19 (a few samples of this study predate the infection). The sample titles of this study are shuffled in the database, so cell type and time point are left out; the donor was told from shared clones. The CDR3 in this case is CASSLVRGPGTGELFF. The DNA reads TGTGCCAGCAGCTTAGTCAGGGGGCCTGGCACCGGGGAGCTGTTTTTT.